The present T cell receptor beta chain was sequenced within a study of CD8 T cells in ankylosing spondylitis. General observations from the study: Matched ankylosing spondylitis synovial fluid reportedly contained a significantly enriched population of disease-linked clones. There was a TCR beta motif, made of fewer than 10 highly homologous variants, that appeared characteristic of ankylosing spondylitis blood.

TCRdb redid the calling of the 5' RACE reads with MiXCR, one entry per CDR3 protein. Of around 540,000 distinct CDR3 sequences in the sample, roughly 13% were seen once. The V end was cut by 2 bases, the J end by 5 bases, with 13 bases between. Germline CDR1 reads LNHNV; CDR2 reads YYDKDF (reference sequence). The CDR3 covers 15 residues. This clonotype occurred a few times. Its target is not known. This chain connects TRBV15 to TRBJ1-5; weak D call: TRBD1 (5 bases). Source material: blood, either unsorted or a sorted T cell fraction (not recorded which). This clonotype was obtained from a male donor with ankylosing spondylitis. The CDR3 sequence: CATSRSPGGDQPQHF. CDR3 DNA: TGTGCCACCAGCAGATCCCCGGGGGGGGATCAGCCCCAGCATTTT.